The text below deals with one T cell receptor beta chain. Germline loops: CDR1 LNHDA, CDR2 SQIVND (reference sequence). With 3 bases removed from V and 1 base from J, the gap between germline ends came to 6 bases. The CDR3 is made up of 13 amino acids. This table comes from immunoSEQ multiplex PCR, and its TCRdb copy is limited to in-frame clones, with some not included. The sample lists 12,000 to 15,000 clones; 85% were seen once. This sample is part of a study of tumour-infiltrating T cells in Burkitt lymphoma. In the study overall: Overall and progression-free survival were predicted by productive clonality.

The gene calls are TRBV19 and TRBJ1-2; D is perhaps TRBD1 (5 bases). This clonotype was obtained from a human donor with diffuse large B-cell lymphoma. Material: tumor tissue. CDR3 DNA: TGTGCCAGTAGTATCGACAGTAACTATGGCTACACCTTC. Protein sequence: CASSIDSNYGYTF.